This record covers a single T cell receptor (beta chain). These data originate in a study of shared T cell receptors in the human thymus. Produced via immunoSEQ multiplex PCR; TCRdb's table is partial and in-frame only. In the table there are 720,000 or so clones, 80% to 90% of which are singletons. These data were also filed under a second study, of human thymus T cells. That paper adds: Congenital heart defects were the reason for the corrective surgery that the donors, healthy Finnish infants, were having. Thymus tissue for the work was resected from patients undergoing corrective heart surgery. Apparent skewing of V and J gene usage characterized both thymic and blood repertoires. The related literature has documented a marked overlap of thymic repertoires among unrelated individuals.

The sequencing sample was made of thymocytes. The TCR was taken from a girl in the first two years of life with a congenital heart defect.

CDR3 nucleotide sequence: TGCGCCAGCAGCCAAGCCCTGGAGGGGAGCAATCAGCCCCAGCATTTT. Translated: CASSQALEGSNQPQHF. J is TRBJ1-5 and V is TRBV4-3, with D perhaps TRBD1 (5 bases). The CDR3 extends over 16 amino acids. CDR1 and CDR2 from the germline V gene are LGHNA and YSLEER. V lost 1 base to trimming and J lost 1 base, with 11 bases between them.